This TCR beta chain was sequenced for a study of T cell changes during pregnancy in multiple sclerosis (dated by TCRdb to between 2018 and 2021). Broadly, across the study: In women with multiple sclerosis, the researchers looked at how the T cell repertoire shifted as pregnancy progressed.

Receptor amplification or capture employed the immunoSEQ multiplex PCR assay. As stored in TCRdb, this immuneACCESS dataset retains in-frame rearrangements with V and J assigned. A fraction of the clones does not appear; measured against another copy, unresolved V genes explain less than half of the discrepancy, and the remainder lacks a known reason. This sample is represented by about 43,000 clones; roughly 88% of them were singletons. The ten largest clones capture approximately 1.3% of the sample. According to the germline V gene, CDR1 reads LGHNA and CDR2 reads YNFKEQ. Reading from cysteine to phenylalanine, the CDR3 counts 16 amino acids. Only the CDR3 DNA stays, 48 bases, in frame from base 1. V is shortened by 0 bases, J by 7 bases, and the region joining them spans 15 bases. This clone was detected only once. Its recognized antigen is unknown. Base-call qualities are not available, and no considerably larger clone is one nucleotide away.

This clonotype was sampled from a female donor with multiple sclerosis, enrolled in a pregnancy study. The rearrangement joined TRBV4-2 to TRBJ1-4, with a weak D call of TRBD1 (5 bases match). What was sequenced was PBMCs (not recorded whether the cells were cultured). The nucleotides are TGTGCCAGCAGCCAAGATGGGCAGGGTAGTAGTGAAAAACTGTTTTTT. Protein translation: CASSQDGQGSSEKLFF.